This TCR beta chain was captured in a study of blood T cell repertoires in COVID-19. The CDR3 is 18 amino acids. Losses at the gene ends were 3 bases for V and 3 bases for J; bases not matched to a gene: 12. Per germline, CDR1 LGHNA and CDR2 YNFKEQ. Under the authors' procedure: By means of reference gene primer amplification, nucleated cell counts were estimated. Using immunoSEQ multiplex PCR, the repertoire was profiled, and TCRdb retains in-frame clones only, with some absent. V and J calls and clone size are as listed in that table; D and trimming were resolved from the DNA. The sample has under 250,000 clones; roughly 82% are singletons.

Sequencing was performed on peripheral blood. The receptor was derived from a human donor in a cohort sampled during active COVID-19. The chain is built from TRBV4-2 and TRBJ2-3, with 10 bases that match TRBD2. The CDR3 region is CASSQLPLAGATTDTQYF. The CDR3 nucleotides read TGTGCCAGCAGCCAGTTACCGCTAGCGGGGGCCACTACAGATACGCAGTATTTT.